The rows below give T cell receptor beta chains drawn from one sample of a study of T cell clonotyping in hematopoietic cell transplantation. The repertoire was sequenced with immunoSEQ multiplex PCR; TCRdb's copy has only in-frame clones and lacks some. The sample lists approximately 42,000 clones, roughly 96% occurring once. The sequenced material came from peripheral blood mononuclear cells. These receptor sequences come from a man aged 25-45 years in good health. Some clones in this sample may be carry-over from other donors' samples. The CDR3 runs from the conserved cysteine through the conserved F or W. A D gene is named only where the DNA matches it firmly. Only some rows state a clone size, as once, few, many or a class for expanded clones.

abundance	d_gene	len	v_gene	j_gene	CDR3aa	CDR3nt
-	-	12	TRBV14	TRBJ1-4	CASSALNEKLFF	TGTGCCAGCAGCGCACTCAATGAAAAACTGTTTTTT
-	-	15	TRBV14	TRBJ1-2	CASSQGFQEIYGYTF	TGTGCCAGCAGCCAAGGTTTTCAGGAAATCTATGGCTACACCTTC
-	-	16	TRBV5-8	TRBJ2-3	CASSPVLGGGTDTQYF	TGTGCCAGCAGCCCCGTACTAGGGGGGGGCACAGATACGCAGTATTTT
-	-	15	TRBV5-8	TRBJ2-4	CASSLESGTKNIQYF	TGTGCCAGCAGCTTGGAGTCAGGGACCAAAAACATTCAGTACTTC
-	-	14	TRBV29-1	TRBJ2-7	CSVEGGSPAYEQYF	TGCAGCGTTGAAGGCGGGTCCCCCGCCTACGAGCAGTACTTC
-	-	15	TRBV30	TRBJ1-3	CAWRRLSVSGNTIYF	TGTGCCTGGAGGAGACTCAGCGTTTCTGGAAACACCATATATTTT
once	TRBD2	14	TRBV2	TRBJ2-5	CASRGTSGEETQYF	TGTGCCAGCAGGGGGACTAGCGGGGAAGAGACCCAGTACTTC
-	TRBD1	16	TRBV6-5	TRBJ1-4	CASSYGTAKGAEKLFF	TGTGCCAGCAGTTACGGGACAGCAAAGGGAGCTGAAAAACTGTTTTTT
-	-	13	TRBV19	TRBJ2-7	CASSLGSLYEQYF	TGTGCCAGTAGTTTGGGCAGCCTCTACGAGCAGTACTTC
-	-	12	TRBV6-5	TRBJ1-5	CASSRGNQPQHF	TGTGCCAGCAGTCGTGGCAATCAGCCCCAGCATTTT
-	-	14	TRBV25-1	TRBJ1-2	CASSTALSYYGYTF	TGTGCCAGCAGTACCGCTCTCAGTTACTATGGCTACACCTTC
-	-	10	TRBV29-1	TRBJ1-2	CSVEREGYTF	TGCAGCGTTGAACGTGAAGGCTACACCTTC
-	-	16	TRBV7-8	TRBJ2-1	CASSPYQVSSYNEQFF	TGTGCCAGCAGCCCTTACCAAGTAAGCTCCTACAATGAGCAGTTCTTC
-	TRBD1	13	TRBV30	TRBJ2-1	CAGQGGSYNEQFF	TGTGCCGGACAGGGGGGCTCCTACAATGAGCAGTTCTTC
-	TRBD2	16	TRBV9	TRBJ2-5	CASSVGTSGNQETQYF	TGTGCCAGCAGCGTAGGGACTAGCGGGAACCAAGAGACCCAGTACTTC
-	-	14	TRBV30	TRBJ1-4	CAWSLGLADEKLFF	TGTGCCTGGAGTCTCGGGCTAGCCGATGAAAAACTGTTTTTT
-	TRBD1	14	TRBV4-2	TRBJ1-5	CASSHGGTAQTQHF	TGTGCCAGCAGCCACGGAGGGACAGCCCAAACCCAGCATTTT
-	-	15	TRBV5-1	TRBJ2-3	CASSFGGLGTDTQYF	TGCGCCAGCAGCTTCGGGGGGCTGGGCACAGATACGCAGTATTTT
-	TRBD2	15	TRBV29-1	TRBJ2-1	CSGVAGGPEYNEQFF	TGCAGCGGTGTAGCGGGAGGGCCTGAATACAATGAGCAGTTCTTC
-	-	14	TRBV11-1	TRBJ2-2	CASSLARGTGELFF	TGTGCCAGCAGCTTAGCGAGGGGAACCGGGGAGCTGTTTTTT
once	-	14	TRBV5-8	TRBJ2-2	CASSPSHYTGELFF	TGTGCCAGCAGCCCAAGTCATTACACCGGGGAGCTGTTTTTT
-	TRBD1	14	TRBV6-5	TRBJ1-3	CASSLRGSGNTIYF	TGTGCCAGCAGCCTCAGGGGGTCTGGAAACACCATATATTTT
-	-	12	TRBV5-6	TRBJ1-2	CASSLPAYGYTF	TGTGCCAGCAGCTTGCCGGCCTATGGCTACACCTTC
-	-	17	TRBV9	TRBJ1-4	CASSPYRVVGTNEKLFF	TGTGCCAGCAGCCCATATCGCGTAGTGGGAACTAATGAAAAACTGTTTTTT
-	TRBD1	19	TRBV5-1	TRBJ1-1	CASSFTPPGQWGMNTEAFF	TGCGCCAGCAGCTTTACCCCCCCGGGACAGTGGGGCATGAACACTGAAGCTTTCTTT